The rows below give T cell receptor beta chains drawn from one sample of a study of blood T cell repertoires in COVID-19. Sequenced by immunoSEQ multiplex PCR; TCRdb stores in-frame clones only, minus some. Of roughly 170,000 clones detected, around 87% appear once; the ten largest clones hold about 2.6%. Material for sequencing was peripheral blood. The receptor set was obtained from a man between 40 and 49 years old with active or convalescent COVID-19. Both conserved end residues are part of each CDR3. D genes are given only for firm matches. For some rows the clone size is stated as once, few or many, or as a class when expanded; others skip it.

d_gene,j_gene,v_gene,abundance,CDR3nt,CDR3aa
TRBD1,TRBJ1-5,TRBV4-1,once,TGCGCCAGCAGCCAAGATATCACAGGGGGTCAGCCCCAGCATTTT,CASSQDITGGQPQHF
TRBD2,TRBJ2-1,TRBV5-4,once,TGTGCCAGCAGCAAACTAGCGGGGGGGAGCTCCTACAATGAGCAGTTCTTC,CASSKLAGGSSYNEQFF
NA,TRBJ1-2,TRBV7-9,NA,TGTGCCAGCAGCGAGAGGGGACAAGGCTATGGCTACACCTTC,CASSERGQGYGYTF
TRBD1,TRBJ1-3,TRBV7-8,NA,TGTGCCAGCAGCCAGACAGGGTCAAACACCATATATTTT,CASSQTGSNTIYF
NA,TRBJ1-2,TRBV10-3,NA,TGTGCCATCAGTGAGTCGACGGTCAGCGAATATGGCTACACCTTC,CAISESTVSEYGYTF
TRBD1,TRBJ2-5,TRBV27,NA,TGTGCCAGCAGTTTGGGGGACAGCCAAGAGACCCAGTACTTC,CASSLGDSQETQYF
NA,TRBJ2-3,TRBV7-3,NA,TGTGCCAGCAGCCCAGGGTGGGGGGGACACCCAGATACGCAGTATTTT,CASSPGWGGHPDTQYF
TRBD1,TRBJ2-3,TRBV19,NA,TGTGCCAGCAGGACCACAGGGGAAGCAGATACGCAGTATTTT,CASRTTGEADTQYF
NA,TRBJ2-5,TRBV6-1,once,TGTGCCAGCAGTGAAATGGGAACAGGGTTAGAGACCCAGTACTTC,CASSEMGTGLETQYF
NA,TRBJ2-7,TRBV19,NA,TGTGCCAGTAGTATAGAACGTGGCAACTACGAGCAGTACTTC,CASSIERGNYEQYF
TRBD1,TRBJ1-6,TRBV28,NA,TGTGCCAGCAGTTTTAACCGGGACAGGGTTAAATCACCCCTCCACTTT,CASSFNRDRVKSPLHF
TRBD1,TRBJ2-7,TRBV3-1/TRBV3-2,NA,TGTGCCAGCAGCCCATTTTGGGCCGGGACAGCCTACTACGAGCAGTACTTC,CASSPFWAGTAYYEQYF
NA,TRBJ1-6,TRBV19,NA,TGTGCCAGTAGTATGCCTCAGGGTAACGGCGACTCACCCCTCCACTTT,CASSMPQGNGDSPLHF
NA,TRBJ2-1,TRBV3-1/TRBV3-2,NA,TGTGCCAGCAGCCCAAATCTCGGGAATGAGCAGTTCTTC,CASSPNLGNEQFF
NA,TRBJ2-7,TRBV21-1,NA,TGTGCCAGCAGCAGGGGTCTCCCAGGGGTCTACGAGCAGTACTTC,CASSRGLPGVYEQYF
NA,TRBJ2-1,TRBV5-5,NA,TGTGCCAGCAGCTTTGGTCAGGGAATCGACAATGAGCAGTTCTTC,CASSFGQGIDNEQFF
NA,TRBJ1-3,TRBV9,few,TGTGCCAGCAGCGTCGGGGAAGGAAACACCATATATTTT,CASSVGEGNTIYF
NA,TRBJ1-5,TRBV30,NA,TGTGCCTGGATTCAGGGGCGGCAGCCCCAGCATTTT,CAWIQGRQPQHF
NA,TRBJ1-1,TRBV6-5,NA,TGTGCCAGCACGAACAGAAACACTGAAGCTTTCTTT,CASTNRNTEAFF
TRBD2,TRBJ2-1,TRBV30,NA,TGTGCCTGGAGTGTCACTAGCGGGGGAATCTACAATGAGCAGTTCTTC,CAWSVTSGGIYNEQFF
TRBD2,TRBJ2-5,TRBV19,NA,TGTGCCAGTAGAAGGACTAGCGGGGGTAAAGAGACCCAGTACTTC,CASRRTSGGKETQYF
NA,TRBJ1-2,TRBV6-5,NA,TGTGCCAGCCGGGGGACCGGCTACACCTTC,CASRGTGYTF
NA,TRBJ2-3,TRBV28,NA,TGTGCCAGCAGTTTAGGGCTAGCGACAGATACGCAGTATTTT,CASSLGLATDTQYF
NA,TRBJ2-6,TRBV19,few,TGTGCCAGTAGTATAGACAGGGTAGGAGGGGCCAACGTCCTGACTTTC,CASSIDRVGGANVLTF
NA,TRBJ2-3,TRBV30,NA,TGTGCCTGGAGAGGGGCGGGGTCAACAGATACGCAGTATTTT,CAWRGAGSTDTQYF
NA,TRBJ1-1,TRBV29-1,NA,TGCAGTTCCAGGGTCATGAACACTGAAGCTTTCTTT,CSSRVMNTEAFF
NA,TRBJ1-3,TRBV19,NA,TGTGCCAGTAGTATCCAAAACTCTGGAAACACCATATATTTT,CASSIQNSGNTIYF
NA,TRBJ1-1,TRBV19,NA,TGTGCCAGTAGTATAAGACTTGTGAACACTGAAGCTTTCTTT,CASSIRLVNTEAFF
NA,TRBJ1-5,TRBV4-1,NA,TGCGCCAGCAGCCAAGAAGAACGGGGCAATCAGCCCCAGCATTTT,CASSQEERGNQPQHF
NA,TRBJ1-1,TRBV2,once,TGTGCCGGTTCGGACACGGCGTTTGGGAACACTGAAGCTTTCTTT,CAGSDTAFGNTEAFF
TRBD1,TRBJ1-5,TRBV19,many,TGTGCCAGTAGTATAGGACAGGGGGTTTATAGCAATCAGCCCCAGCATTTT,CASSIGQGVYSNQPQHF
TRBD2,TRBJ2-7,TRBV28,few,TGTGCCAGCAACGAGCGGGGAAGCTCCTACGAGCAGTACTTC,CASNERGSSYEQYF
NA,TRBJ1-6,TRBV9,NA,TGTGCCAGCAGCGTAGTGACAGGAAAATATAATTCACCCCTCCACTTT,CASSVVTGKYNSPLHF
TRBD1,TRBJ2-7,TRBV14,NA,TGTGCCAGCAGCCCCGCGACAGGGGAATTAAAGCAGTACTTC,CASSPATGELKQYF
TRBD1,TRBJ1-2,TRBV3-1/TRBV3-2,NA,TGTGCCAGCAGCCTAGGACAGGGGGGTGGCTACACCTTC,CASSLGQGGGYTF
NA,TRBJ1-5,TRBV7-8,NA,TGTGCCAGCAGCTCCGTTGAGGGCCCTCTGGGCCAGCCCCAGCATTTT,CASSSVEGPLGQPQHF
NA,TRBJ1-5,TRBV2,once,TGTGCCAGCAGGGACAGAGGGCATCAGCCCCAGCATTTT,CASRDRGHQPQHF
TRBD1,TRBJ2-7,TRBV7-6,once,TGTGCCAGCAGCCCCAGCTGGACAGGGGTCCACGAGCAGTACTTC,CASSPSWTGVHEQYF
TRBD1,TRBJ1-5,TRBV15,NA,TGTGCCACCAGCAGCCCGGGGACAGGGAGAATGGTAAGCAATCAGCCCCAGCATTTT,CATSSPGTGRMVSNQPQHF
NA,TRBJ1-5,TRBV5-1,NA,TGCGCCAGCAGCTTTGGGCCAGGGGCGAGCAATCAGCCCCAGCATTTT,CASSFGPGASNQPQHF
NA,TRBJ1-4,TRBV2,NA,TGTGCCAGCAGTGAAGTTGGACAGAGGAATGAAAAACTGTTTTTT,CASSEVGQRNEKLFF
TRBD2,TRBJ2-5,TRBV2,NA,TGTGCCAGCGGAATAGCGGGGGCTCAAGAGACCCAGTACTTC,CASGIAGAQETQYF
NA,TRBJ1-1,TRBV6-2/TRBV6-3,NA,TGTGCCAGCAGTTACCGGGGTGTGAACACTGAAGCTTTCTTT,CASSYRGVNTEAFF
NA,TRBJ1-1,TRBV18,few,TGTGCCAGCTCCATAACCAGCTTAGCGGGGGAGAACACTGAAGCTTTCTTT,CASSITSLAGENTEAFF
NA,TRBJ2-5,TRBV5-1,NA,TGCGCCAGCAGCGGAACAGGGTTGATGGAGACCCAGTACTTC,CASSGTGLMETQYF
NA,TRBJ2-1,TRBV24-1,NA,TGTGCCACCAGTGCCGCGGGGGCGGAGGCCCACAATGAGCAGTTCTTC,CATSAAGAEAHNEQFF
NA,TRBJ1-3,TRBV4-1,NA,TGCGCCAGCAGCCAACATACAGGGTACACCATTTATTTT,CASSQHTGYTIYF
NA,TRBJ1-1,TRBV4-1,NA,TGCGCCAGCAGCCCCTCCCAGGGGTCAATGAACACTGAAGCTTTCTTT,CASSPSQGSMNTEAFF
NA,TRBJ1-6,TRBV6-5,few,TGTGCCAGCAGCGCCACCCACAGGGTTGGGGCACCCCTCCACTTT,CASSATHRVGAPLHF
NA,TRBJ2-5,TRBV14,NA,TGTGCCAGCAGCCATGAAGGACCGGGACATTTACAAGAGACCCAGTACTTC,CASSHEGPGHLQETQYF
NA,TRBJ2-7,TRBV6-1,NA,TGTGCCAGCAGTGAAGCGGGGGGAAACTACGAGCAGTACTTC,CASSEAGGNYEQYF
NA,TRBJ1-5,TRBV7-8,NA,TGTGCCAGCAGCGACGACAGGAATCAGCCCCAGCATTTT,CASSDDRNQPQHF
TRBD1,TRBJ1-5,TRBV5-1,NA,TGCGCCAGCAGCTCAACAGGGGATAGCAATCAGCCCCAGCATTTT,CASSSTGDSNQPQHF
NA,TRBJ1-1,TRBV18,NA,TGTGCCAGCTCACCTGTTGGGGGGGACACTGAAGCTTTCTTT,CASSPVGGDTEAFF
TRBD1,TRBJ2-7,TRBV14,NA,TGTGCCAGCAGCATCGGGACAGGGGGCATAGCCGAGCAGTACTTC,CASSIGTGGIAEQYF